This TCR beta chain was sequenced for a study of CD8+ T cells in alopecia areata. Obtained from alopecia areata patients were lesional scalp punch biopsies along with peripheral blood. The sorting of PBMCs gave CD4+ and CD8+ T cells. RNA was isolated and reverse transcribed to cDNA, the sequencing template. Data came from immunoSEQ multiplex PCR; TCRdb stores just in-frame clones and leaves some out. Counted here are about 150,000 clones, around 58% occurring once; the ten biggest clones make up 5% to 7%. This CDR3 has 12 amino acids. Germline V gene sequence: CDR1 SGHAT, CDR2 FQNNGV. V was pared by 4 bases and J by 10 bases, with 11 bases between. This clone has only a few counts.

Material: CD4+ T cells sorted from blood, obtained at week 0. J is TRBJ2-1 and V is TRBV11-2; TRBD2 might be the D (6 bases). This TCR was recovered from a human donor with alopecia areata. This CDR3 is CASSSLAGEQFF. Here the CDR3 DNA reads TGTGCCAGCAGCTCTCTGGCGGGAGAGCAGTTCTTC.